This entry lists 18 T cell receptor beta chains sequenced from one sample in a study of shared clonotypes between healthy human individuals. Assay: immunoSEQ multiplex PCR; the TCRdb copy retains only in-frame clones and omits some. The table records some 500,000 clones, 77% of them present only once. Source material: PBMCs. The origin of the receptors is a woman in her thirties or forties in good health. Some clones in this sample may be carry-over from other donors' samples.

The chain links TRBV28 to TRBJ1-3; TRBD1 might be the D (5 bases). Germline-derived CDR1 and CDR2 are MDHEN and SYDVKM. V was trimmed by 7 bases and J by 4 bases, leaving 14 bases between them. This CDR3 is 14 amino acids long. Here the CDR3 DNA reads TGTGCCAGCATCTTGGGGGTATCCGGAAACACCATATATTTT. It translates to CASILGVSGNTIYF.

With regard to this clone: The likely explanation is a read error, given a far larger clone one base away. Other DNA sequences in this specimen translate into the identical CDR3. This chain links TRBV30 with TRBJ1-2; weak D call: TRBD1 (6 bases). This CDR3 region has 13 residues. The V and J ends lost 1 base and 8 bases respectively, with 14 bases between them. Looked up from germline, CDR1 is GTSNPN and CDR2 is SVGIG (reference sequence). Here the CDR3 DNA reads TGTGCCTGGAGTGCCCTACAGGGAGGAGGCTACACCTTC. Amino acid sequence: CAWSALQGGGYTF.

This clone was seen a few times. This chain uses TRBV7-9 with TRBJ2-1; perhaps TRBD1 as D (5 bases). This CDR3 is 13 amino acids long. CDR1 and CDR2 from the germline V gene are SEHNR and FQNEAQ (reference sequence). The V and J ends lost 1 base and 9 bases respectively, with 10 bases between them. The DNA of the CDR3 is TGTGCCAGCAGCTTAGGGGGCAGGACTGAGCAGTTCTTC. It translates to CASSLGGRTEQFF.

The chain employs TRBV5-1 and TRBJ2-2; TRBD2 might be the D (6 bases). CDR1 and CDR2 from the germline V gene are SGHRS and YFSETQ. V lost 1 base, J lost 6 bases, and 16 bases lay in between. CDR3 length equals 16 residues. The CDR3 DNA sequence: TGCGCCAGCAGCTTGTCACCGGCCGGAGGGGCCGGGGAGCTGTTTTTT. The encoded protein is CASSLSPAGGAGELFF.

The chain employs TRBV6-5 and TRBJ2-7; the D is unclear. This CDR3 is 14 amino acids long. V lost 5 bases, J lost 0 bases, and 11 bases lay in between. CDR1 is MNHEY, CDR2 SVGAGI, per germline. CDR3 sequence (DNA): TGTGCCAGCAGTGTCAATCGCATCTCCTACGAGCAGTACTTC. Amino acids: CASSVNRISYEQYF.

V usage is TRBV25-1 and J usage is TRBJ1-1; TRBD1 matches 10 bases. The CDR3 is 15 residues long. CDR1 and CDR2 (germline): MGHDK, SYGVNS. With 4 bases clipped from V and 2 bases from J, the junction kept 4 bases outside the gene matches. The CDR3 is CASSALTGGNTEAFF. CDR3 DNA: TGTGCCAGCAGTGCACTGACAGGGGGCAACACTGAAGCTTTCTTT. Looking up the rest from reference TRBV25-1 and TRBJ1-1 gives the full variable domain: EADIYQTPRYLVIGTGKKITLECSQTMGHDKMYWYQQDPGMELHLIHYSYGVNSTEKGDLSSESTVSRIRTEHFPLTLESARPSHTSQYLCASSALTGGNTEAFFGQGTRLTVV.

Here the CDR3 reads CASSLGPLGLAGEDEQYF. The CDR3 DNA sequence: TGCGCCAGCAGCTTGGGTCCTCTGGGACTAGCGGGAGAAGACGAGCAGTACTTC. V and J are TRBV5-1 and TRBJ2-7; 14 bases match TRBD2. V was clipped by 0 bases and J by 5 bases; unmatched bases: 10. CDR1 SGHRS and CDR2 YFSETQ come from the germline V gene. This CDR3 spans 18 amino acids. Looking up the rest from reference TRBV5-1 and TRBJ2-7 gives the full variable domain: KAGVTQTPRYLIKTRGQQVTLSCSPISGHRSVSWYQQTPGQGLQFLFEYFSETQRNKGNFPGRFSGRQFSNSRSEMNVSTLELGDSALYLCASSLGPLGLAGEDEQYFGPGTRLTVT.

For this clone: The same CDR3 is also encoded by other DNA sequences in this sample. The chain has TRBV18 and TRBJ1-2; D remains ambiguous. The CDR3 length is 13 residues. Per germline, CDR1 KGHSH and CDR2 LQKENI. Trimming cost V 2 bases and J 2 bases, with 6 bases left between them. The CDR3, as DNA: TGTGCCAGCTCACCAGGGCAGAACTATGGCTACACCTTC. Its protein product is CASSPGQNYGYTF.

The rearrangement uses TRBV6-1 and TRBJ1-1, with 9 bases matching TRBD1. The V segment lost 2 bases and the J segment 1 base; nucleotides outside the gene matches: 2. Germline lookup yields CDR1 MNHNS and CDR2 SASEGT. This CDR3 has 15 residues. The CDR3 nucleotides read TGTGCCAGCAGTGAACCGGGACAGGGGAACACTGAAGCTTTCTTT. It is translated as CASSEPGQGNTEAFF.

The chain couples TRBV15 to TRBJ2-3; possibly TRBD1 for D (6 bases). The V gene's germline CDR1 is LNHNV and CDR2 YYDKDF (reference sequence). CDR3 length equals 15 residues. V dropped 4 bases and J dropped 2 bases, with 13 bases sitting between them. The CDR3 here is CATSTYRDFTDTQYF. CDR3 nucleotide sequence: TGTGCCACCAGCACGTACAGGGATTTCACAGATACGCAGTATTTT.

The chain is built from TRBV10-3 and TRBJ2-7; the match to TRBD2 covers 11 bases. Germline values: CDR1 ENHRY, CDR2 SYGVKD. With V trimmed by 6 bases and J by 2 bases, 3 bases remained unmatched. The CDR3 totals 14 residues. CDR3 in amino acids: CAISGLAGTYEQYF. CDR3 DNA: TGTGCCATCAGCGGACTAGCGGGCACCTACGAGCAGTACTTC.

The CDR3 bases are TGTGCCAGCAGCTTAGGGACAGGGAGACCAACTATCCGGGGCTACACCTTC. It encodes CASSLGTGRPTIRGYTF. The chain joins TRBV7-2 to TRBJ1-2; TRBD1 matches 8 bases. The CDR3 length is 17 residues. V lost 1 base to trimming and J lost 8 bases; unmatched junction nucleotides: 15. From germline, CDR1 is SGHTA and CDR2 FQGNSA.

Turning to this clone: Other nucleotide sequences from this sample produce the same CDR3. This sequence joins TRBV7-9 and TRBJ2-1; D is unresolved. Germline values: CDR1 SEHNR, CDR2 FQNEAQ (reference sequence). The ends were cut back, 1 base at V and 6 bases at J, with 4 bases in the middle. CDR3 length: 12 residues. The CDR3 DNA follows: TGTGCCAGCAGCTTAGTGGGCAATGAGCAGTTCTTC. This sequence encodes CASSLVGNEQFF.

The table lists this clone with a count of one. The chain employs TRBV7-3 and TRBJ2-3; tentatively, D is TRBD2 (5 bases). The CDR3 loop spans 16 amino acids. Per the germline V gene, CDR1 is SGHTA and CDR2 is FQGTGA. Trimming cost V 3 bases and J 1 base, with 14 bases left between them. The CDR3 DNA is TGTGCCAGCAGCTTTGACAACCCCGGGGGCACAGATACGCAGTATTTT. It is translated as CASSFDNPGGTDTQYF.

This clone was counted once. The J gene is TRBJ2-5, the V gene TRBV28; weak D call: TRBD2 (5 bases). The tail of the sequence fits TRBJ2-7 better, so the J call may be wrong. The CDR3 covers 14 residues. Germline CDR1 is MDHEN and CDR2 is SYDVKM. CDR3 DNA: TGTGCCAGCAGGGGTTTTGGGAGCGCCTACGAGCAGTACTTC. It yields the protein CASRGFGSAYEQYF.

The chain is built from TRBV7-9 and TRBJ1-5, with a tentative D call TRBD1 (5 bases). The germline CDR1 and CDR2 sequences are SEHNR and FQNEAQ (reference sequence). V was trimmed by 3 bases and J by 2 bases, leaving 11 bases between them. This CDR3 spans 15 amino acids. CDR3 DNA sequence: TGTGCCAGCAGCTTGGGGCAGGGTCGCAATCAGCCCCAGCATTTT. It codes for CASSLGQGRNQPQHF.

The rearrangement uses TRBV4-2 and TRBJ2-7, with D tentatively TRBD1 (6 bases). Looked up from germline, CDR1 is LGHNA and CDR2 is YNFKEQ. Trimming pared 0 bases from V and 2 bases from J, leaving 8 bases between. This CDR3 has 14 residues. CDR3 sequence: CASSQDRGTYEQYF. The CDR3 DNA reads TGTGCCAGCAGCCAAGATAGGGGGACCTACGAGCAGTACTTC.

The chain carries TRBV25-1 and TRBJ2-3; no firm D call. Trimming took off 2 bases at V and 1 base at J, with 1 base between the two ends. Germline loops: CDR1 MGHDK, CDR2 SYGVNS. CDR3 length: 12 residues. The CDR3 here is CASSERTDTQYF. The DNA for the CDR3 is TGTGCCAGCAGTGAACGCACAGATACGCAGTATTTT.